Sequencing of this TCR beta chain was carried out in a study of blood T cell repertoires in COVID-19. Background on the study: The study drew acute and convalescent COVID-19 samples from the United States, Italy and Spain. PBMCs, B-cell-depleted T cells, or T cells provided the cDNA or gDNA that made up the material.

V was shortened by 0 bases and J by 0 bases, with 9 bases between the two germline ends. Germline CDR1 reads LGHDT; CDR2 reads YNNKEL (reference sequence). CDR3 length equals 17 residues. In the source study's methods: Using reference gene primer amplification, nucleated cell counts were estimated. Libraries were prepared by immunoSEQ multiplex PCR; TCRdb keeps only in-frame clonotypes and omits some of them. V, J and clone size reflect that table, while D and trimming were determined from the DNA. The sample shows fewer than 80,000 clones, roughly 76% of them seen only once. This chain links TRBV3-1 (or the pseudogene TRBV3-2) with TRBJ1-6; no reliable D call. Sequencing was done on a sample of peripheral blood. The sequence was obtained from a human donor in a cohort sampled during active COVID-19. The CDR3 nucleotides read TGTGCCAGCAGCCAAGATTTGGTGAGCTCCTATAATTCACCCCTCCACTTT. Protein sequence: CASSQDLVSSYNSPLHF.